Each of the 18 T cell receptor beta chains below was sequenced from the same sample in a study of blood T cell repertoires in COVID-19. Some clones are missing from TCRdb's copy, which holds only in-frame ones; the method was immunoSEQ multiplex PCR. The table lists 150,000 to 200,000 clones, approximately 87% of them singletons. The sequencing input was peripheral blood. These receptors all come from a person aged 65 to 79 with COVID-19, enrolled during active disease.

V is TRBV6-2 or TRBV6-3 and J is TRBJ2-5; TRBD2 aligns across 10 bases. V trimming: 5 bases; J trimming: 0 bases; junction bases outside the gene matches: 6. Germline lookup yields CDR1 MNHEY and CDR2 SVGEGT. The CDR3 length is 16 residues. CDR3 protein: CASSNLAGEYQETQYF. In DNA form, the CDR3 reads TGTGCCAGCAGTAATCTAGCGGGGGAGTACCAAGAGACCCAGTACTTC.

CDR3 sequence reads: CASSRTGLERWAQHF. The CDR3 DNA reads TGTGCCAGTAGTAGAACAGGGCTCGAGAGGTGGGCCCAGCATTTT. The rearrangement uses TRBV19 and TRBJ1-5; a weak D match, TRBD1 (6 bases). The CDR3 contains 15 residues. Germline V CDR1 and CDR2: LNHDA, SQIVND (reference sequence). The ends were cut back, 4 bases at V and 11 bases at J, with 21 bases in the middle.

The chain carries TRBV6-5 and TRBJ1-3, with a weak D call TRBD1 (5 bases). The CDR3 covers 14 residues. Germline CDR1 reads MNHEY; CDR2 reads SVGAGI. Trimming removed 6 bases at V and 4 bases at J, with 13 bases between. Here the CDR3 reads CASRSTGFGNTIYF. As DNA, the CDR3 is TGTGCCAGCAGATCCACAGGTTTCGGAAACACCATATATTTT.

The chain employs TRBV27 and TRBJ2-1; 8 bases agree with TRBD2. The CDR3 loop spans 16 amino acids. Germline V lookup: CDR1 MNHEY, CDR2 SMNVEV (reference sequence). V dropped 4 bases and J dropped 5; count of bases not matched to a gene: 10. CDR3 nucleotide sequence: TGTGCCAGCAGTTCCCCCGGGGTAGCGGGGCACAATGAGCAGTTCTTC. It yields the protein CASSSPGVAGHNEQFF.

This sequence joins TRBV11-2 and TRBJ1-2, with D perhaps TRBD1 (6 bases). CDR1 and CDR2 (germline): SGHAT, FQNNGV. Trimming stripped 4 bases from V and 4 bases from J, with 13 bases between. This CDR3 has 14 amino acids. The CDR3 bases are TGTGCCAGCAGCTCGTTCGGACAGATCTATGGCTACACCTTC. Translated: CASSSFGQIYGYTF.

The J gene is TRBJ1-4, the V gene TRBV2; 7 bases line up with TRBD1. The CDR3 is 14 amino acids. The germline V gene encodes CDR1 SNHLY and CDR2 FYNNEI. The junction had 9 bases not matched to a gene; V was cut back by 6 bases and J by 8 bases. CDR3 nucleotides: TGTGCCAGCAGGGGGGACAGAGGGGGCGAAAAACTGTTTTTT. Its protein product is CASRGDRGGEKLFF.

The genes are TRBV18 and TRBJ2-5; 7 bases are shared with TRBD1. Germline CDR1 reads KGHSH; CDR2 reads LQKENI. The CDR3 is 14 residues long. The V gene end was trimmed by 4 bases and the J gene end by 5 bases; junction bases not matched to a gene: 7. The CDR3 is CASSRDSWGETQYF. The CDR3 coding sequence is TGTGCCAGCTCACGGGACAGCTGGGGGGAGACCCAGTACTTC.

This clone was counted a few times. V is TRBV4-1 and J is TRBJ1-4, with TRBD1 matching over 8 bases. With V trimmed by 0 bases and J by 2 bases, 8 bases remained unmatched. Germline V gene lookup returns CDR1 MGHRA and CDR2 YSYEKL. The CDR3 sequence is 18 residues long. CDR3 region: CASSQDRQGRGTNEKLFF. For the CDR3, the DNA is TGCGCCAGCAGCCAAGATCGACAGGGGAGGGGCACTAATGAAAAACTGTTTTTT.

The chain combines TRBV7-2 with TRBJ2-7; no firm D call. Germline V CDR1 and CDR2: SGHTA, FQGNSA. CDR3 length equals 11 residues. Trimming stripped 5 bases from V and 4 bases from J, with 6 bases between. The CDR3 DNA follows: TGTGCCAGCAGCGTATTGTACGAGCAGTACTTC. Translation: CASSVLYEQYF.

The genes are TRBV28 and TRBJ2-6; maybe TRBD1 (5 bases). The V end lost 5 bases, the J end lost 1 base, and 9 bases lay between the germline ends. Germline assignment: CDR1 MDHEN and CDR2 SYDVKM. The CDR3 has 15 residues. CDR3 region: CASSRPGSGANVLTF. The DNA of the CDR3 is TGTGCCAGCAGTCGACCAGGGTCTGGGGCCAACGTCCTGACTTTC.

This rearrangement joins TRBV18 to TRBJ1-6, with 7 bases matching TRBD1. The CDR3 runs to 16 residues. Germline trimming cut 2 bases from V and 5 bases from J; bases unmatched to any gene: 6. Germline-derived CDR1 and CDR2 are KGHSH and LQKENI. CDR3 nucleotide sequence: TGTGCCAGCTCACCAGTCAAAGGACAGGATAATTCACCCCTCCACTTT. It codes for CASSPVKGQDNSPLHF.

This chain uses TRBV29-1 with TRBJ2-1; D remains unclear. Deletions cut 7 bases from V and 8 bases from J, with 18 bases between. The CDR3 spans 13 residues. Germline V gene sequence: CDR1 SQVTM, CDR2 ANQGSEA. CDR3 sequence (DNA): TGCAGCGCTGCCTTGGTGTCCGGAGATGAGCAGTTCTTC. Protein sequence: CSAALVSGDEQFF.

The V and J genes are TRBV28 and TRBJ1-1; 9 bases are shared with TRBD1. CDR1 is MDHEN and CDR2 is SYDVKM in the germline V gene. The V and J ends lost 3 bases and 1 base, in that order; junction bases with no gene match: 3. The CDR3 runs to 15 residues. The CDR3 here is CASSLAGQGNTEAFF. As DNA, the CDR3 is TGTGCCAGCAGTTTGGCGGGACAGGGGAACACTGAAGCTTTCTTT.

The genes are TRBV7-9 and TRBJ2-3, with 7 bases lining up with TRBD2. V was pared by 3 bases and J by 1 base, with 7 bases of the junction left unmatched. The CDR3 contains 16 residues. Germline V gene sequence: CDR1 SEHNR, CDR2 FQNEAQ (reference sequence). In nucleotides, the CDR3 is TGTGCCAGCAGCTTTGGGGGGGGTGAGGGCACAGATACGCAGTATTTT. This gives the protein CASSFGGGEGTDTQYF.

The chain has TRBV15 and TRBJ2-7; 7 nucleotides agree with TRBD1. The CDR3 has 14 residues. In germline, CDR1 is LNHNV, CDR2 YYDKDF (reference sequence). Unmatched junction bases numbered 7, after V lost 5 bases and J lost 3 bases. DNA of the CDR3: TGTGCCACCAGCCGACAGGGAGATGGCTACGAGCAGTACTTC. As protein: CATSRQGDGYEQYF.

This chain connects TRBV25-1 to TRBJ1-1, with D possibly matching TRBD1 (6 bases). The V gene's germline CDR1 is MGHDK and CDR2 SYGVNS. The CDR3 totals 15 residues. V was shortened by 1 base and J by 4 bases, with 13 bases between the two germline ends. The CDR3 protein is CASSESNRVGTEAFF. DNA of the CDR3: TGTGCCAGCAGTGAATCCAACAGGGTGGGCACTGAAGCTTTCTTT. Supplemented by reference TRBV25-1 and TRBJ1-1, the full variable domain reads EADIYQTPRYLVIGTGKKITLECSQTMGHDKMYWYQQDPGMELHLIHYSYGVNSTEKGDLSSESTVSRIRTEHFPLTLESARPSHTSQYLCASSESNRVGTEAFFGQGTRLTVV.

This sequence joins TRBV4-1 and TRBJ2-6, with TRBD1 matching over 7 bases. J was trimmed by 4 bases and V by 1 base; bases with no gene match: 10. The CDR3 loop spans 18 amino acids. The germline CDR1 and CDR2 sequences are MGHRA and YSYEKL. The CDR3 loop is CASSQAGQAVVGANVLTF. The CDR3 nucleotides are TGCGCCAGCAGCCAAGCAGGACAGGCGGTTGTCGGGGCCAACGTCCTGACTTTC.

The chain couples TRBV7-9 to TRBJ2-5; 8 bases line up with TRBD1. Trimming at V came to 5 bases and at J to 5 bases, leaving 10 bases not matched to a gene. The germline V gene has CDR1 SEHNR and CDR2 FQNEAQ (reference sequence). This CDR3 spans 15 amino acids. As DNA, the CDR3 is TGTGCCAGCAGCCCCGGGACAGGAGATGGTGAGACCCAGTACTTC. This sequence encodes CASSPGTGDGETQYF.